This T cell receptor beta chain was sequenced for a study of early T cells in non-severe SARS-CoV-2 infection. Study outcomes and limitations: Missing private and CD4 specificities, VDJdb matching favored anti-spike CD8 responses.

With respect to this clonotype: Its matching antigen is unknown.

Individual cDNA molecules were tagged with unique molecular identifiers, the study reported. TCRdb ran MiXCR on the 5' RACE reads and lists one entry per CDR3 protein. The table has roughly 81,000 distinct CDR3 sequences, around 6% seen once. Deletions cut 2 bases from V and 7 bases from J, with 18 bases between. This CDR3 comprises 15 residues. The germline V gene has CDR1 MNHEY and CDR2 SVGAGI. Sequencing input: whole blood. This receptor was obtained from an adult who was a healthcare worker with PCR-confirmed SARS-CoV-2 infection or an uninfected control (not recorded which). The V call is TRBV6-5, the J call TRBJ2-7, with TRBD1 as a possible D gene (6 bases). CDR3 sequence reads: CASSYSSGASFEQYF. In nucleotides, the CDR3 is TGTGCCAGCAGTTACAGCTCAGGGGCAAGTTTTGAGCAGTACTTC.